The entry below gives a single T cell receptor beta chain sequence along with its context. This entry comes from a study of identifying expanded T cells in peripheral blood. The CDR3 totals 14 residues. Germline CDR1 and CDR2: LNHNV and YYDKDF (reference sequence). V lost 0 bases and J lost 5, with 11 bases in between. The table came from immunoSEQ multiplex PCR; TCRdb's copy has only in-frame clones and leaves some out. The table has about 100,000 clones, approximately 89% seen once. The chain combines TRBV15 with TRBJ2-7; D is undetermined. The clonotype comes from a person aged 18 to 75 in good health. Specimen: blood. CDR3 loop: CATSREYRTNEQYF. The CDR3 region has the DNA TGTGCCACCAGCAGAGAGTACCGGACGAACGAGCAGTACTTC.